This TCR beta chain stems from a study of early T cells in non-severe SARS-CoV-2 infection. Study at large: Chains were unpaired, as sequencing was done on bulk RNA from unsorted whole blood. Points from the study as a whole: Matching against VDJdb likely underestimated virus-specific expansions, favoring anti-spike CD8.

Attachment of unique molecular identifiers to individual cDNA molecules was performed. TCRdb re-called the 5' RACE reads through MiXCR, storing one row per CDR3 protein. The sample consists of roughly 90,000 distinct CDR3 sequences, over 13% of them appearing once. This clonotype appeared many times. What it recognizes is unknown. A junction end diverges from the germline sequence, so it may reflect a read error. Specimen: whole blood. The receptor's source is an adult who was a healthcare worker with PCR-confirmed SARS-CoV-2 infection or an uninfected control (not recorded which).

The CDR3 spells CASRPTGGSHEQYF. The CDR3 coding sequence is TGTGCCAGCAGGCCGACAGGGGGCTCCCACGAGCAGTACTTC. The chain couples TRBV12-3 or TRBV12-4 to TRBJ2-7; TRBD1 aligns across 10 bases. The CDR3 has 14 amino acids.